This is a list of T cell receptor beta chains from one sample in a study of patients and donors after allogeneic stem cell transplantation. From the RT-PCR reads, TCRdb called clonotypes with MiXCR, one entry per CDR3 protein. Of roughly 230,000 distinct CDR3 sequences listed, over 12% are singletons. What was sequenced was blood, either unsorted or a sorted T cell fraction (not recorded which). Source of these receptors: a human donor who was either an allogeneic HSCT recipient or a stem cell or donor lymphocyte infusion donor (not recorded which). It is not recorded whose cells these are; they may come from a transplant donor. CDR3s leave out the opening cysteine and the closing phenylalanine or tryptophan. Some rows mark clone size as missing; the rest say once, few, many or name a class of expanded clone.

v_gene | abundance | CDR3aa
TRBV2 | NA | ASNRDKGPETQY
TRBV2 | many | ASSPGTSTDTQY
TRBV24-1 | many | ATSVAGASQDTQY
TRBV3-1 | NA | ASSQGQGGVGEKLF
TRBV7-8 | NA | ASSLVVVGAGQETQY
TRBV7-9 | few | ASSGVVGGTQY
TRBV5-5 | many | ASTRTMGVNQPQH
TRBV5-4 | many | ASSLVGDRVTNTEAF
TRBV3-1 | NA | ASSQEDGAHEQY
TRBV12-3/TRBV12-4 | many | ASRGRDRGYYGYT
TRBV20-1 | NA | SARSRRNYGYT
TRBV18 | many | ASSPLAESTDTQY
TRBV11-3 | NA | ASTGLAAFSQETQY
TRBV5-1 | NA | ASSTHRDSPYEQY
TRBV7-6 | NA | ASSHRLRGGLETQY
TRBV20-1 | few | SAEPGDRNTEAF
TRBV12-3/TRBV12-4 | many | ASRASGGTEAF
TRBV20-1 | NA | SAPDRSYNEQF
TRBV7-9 | NA | ASSLGDRDNEKLF
TRBV9 | many | ASSVGGTTYEQY
TRBV7-9 | few | ASSLAAGAGNQPQH
TRBV5-5 | many | ASFPGLATGELF
TRBV24-1 | many | ATSNAGTERGQPQH
TRBV10-3 | NA | AISESIGDYTGELF
TRBV7-7 | NA | ASSLSTSGSNEQF
TRBV11-2 | many | ASSLSLYPGTSGEETQY
TRBV7-3 | many | ASSFDRVGRF
TRBV27 | NA | ASRLLAGNYNEQF
TRBV20-1 | few | SARGDIRRGQY
TRBV4-2 | NA | ASSLTRGFGANVLT
TRBV5-8 | few | ASSLGQGGNTDTQY
TRBV18 | NA | ASHATGNTIY
TRBV24-1 | NA | ATSDAFGSTDTQY
TRBV18 | few | ASSPTSNQETQY
TRBV7-9 | many | ASSFGAPTNTEAF
TRBV7-3 | many | ASSPGPANYGYT
TRBV6-1 | many | ASSDGNSGYEQY
TRBV5-1 | many | ASSWGGGTVKNIQY
TRBV12-3/TRBV12-4 | many | ASSLKGPSSGNTIY
TRBV2 | few | ASTGNTEAF
TRBV6-1 | NA | ASSAFKFGVNYGYT
TRBV7-2 | few | ASSLRGGGRETQY
TRBV7-3 | many | ASSLWVGPGETQY
TRBV20-1 | NA | SAGDRGRSPLH
TRBV14 | once | ASSLLSGGYQETQY
TRBV5-6 | NA | ASSPGLAEPVEY
TRBV5-4 | many | ASSLVGGPYGYT
TRBV10-3 | many | AISELGNTEAF